One sample yielded the 16 T cell receptor beta chains listed below, sequenced in a study of T cell repertoires in cytomegalovirus infection. From the reads, TCRdb called clonotypes with MiXCR, one entry per CDR3 protein. This sample has about 310,000 distinct CDR3 sequences, with roughly a sixth found just once. Sequenced material: PBMCs. These receptors came from a human donor in good health (CMV status not recorded). Some clones in this sample may be carry-over from other donors' samples.

The V gene is TRBV19, the J gene TRBJ1-4; D unclear. Trimming cost V 5 bases and J 8 bases, with 18 bases left between them. Germline values: CDR1 LNHDA, CDR2 SQIVND (reference sequence). This CDR3 contains 15 residues. The CDR3 sequence: CASSAQEAGVEKLFF. CDR3 DNA: TGTGCCAGTAGTGCCCAGGAGGCCGGCGTCGAAAAACTGTTTTTT.

This clonotype came up a few times. The rearrangement uses TRBV20-1 and TRBJ1-5, with 10 bases that match TRBD1. The CDR3 runs 15 residues. V was pared by 3 bases and J by 3 bases, with 5 bases of the junction left unmatched. From germline, CDR1 is DFQATT and CDR2 SNEGSKA (reference sequence). CDR3 coding DNA: TGCAGTGCTAGTCCCGGGACAGGGGTCAATCAGCCCCAGCATTTT. As protein: CSASPGTGVNQPQHF.

Ten or more counts support this clonotype. The chain is built from TRBV7-2 and TRBJ1-1, with D tentatively TRBD1 (5 bases). Germline-derived CDR1 and CDR2 are SGHTA and FQGNSA. V lost 0 bases to trimming and J lost 1 base, with 6 bases between them. There are 14 residues in the CDR3. CDR3 amino acids: CASSLADRNTEAFF. CDR3 coding DNA: TGTGCCAGCAGCTTAGCCGACAGGAACACTGAAGCTTTCTTT.

The chain recombines TRBV7-3 with TRBJ2-1; 9 positions agree with TRBD1. Trimming at V came to 5 bases and at J to 4 bases, leaving 6 bases not matched to a gene. In germline, CDR1 is SGHTA, CDR2 FQGTGA. This CDR3 region has 15 residues. The CDR3 loop is CASSTHRGPYNEQFF. CDR3 sequence (DNA): TGTGCCAGCAGCACTCACAGGGGGCCATACAATGAGCAGTTCTTC. The full variable domain, with the rest looked up from reference TRBV7-3 and TRBJ2-1, is GAGVSQTPSNKVTEKGKYVELRCDPISGHTALYWYRQSLGQGPEFLIYFQGTGAADDSGLPNDRFFAVRPEGSVSTLKIQRTERGDSAVYLCASSTHRGPYNEQFFGPGTRLTVL.

This clonotype showed up just a few times. CDR3 in DNA: TGTGCCAGCAGCTCGGCCGAACAGGGGAACTATGGCTACACCTTC. The encoded protein is CASSSAEQGNYGYTF. The chain couples TRBV5-5 to TRBJ1-2; 7 bases are shared with TRBD1. After removal of 3 bases from V and 2 bases from J, the junction contained 7 bases not matched to a gene. Per germline, CDR1 SGHKS and CDR2 YYEKEE (reference sequence). The CDR3 runs 15 residues.

This clonotype appeared a few times. The chain couples TRBV4-1 to TRBJ1-3; the match to TRBD1 covers 8 bases. Germline CDR1 is MGHRA and CDR2 is YSYEKL. This CDR3 is 16 amino acids long. J was trimmed by 4 bases and V by 1 base; bases with no gene match: 6. The CDR3 sequence: CASSQAGQGTGNTIYF. CDR3 nucleotide sequence: TGCGCCAGCAGCCAAGCAGGACAGGGTACAGGAAACACCATATATTTT.

This clonotype has a handful of counts. The rearrangement joins TRBV12-5 to TRBJ2-5; D call uncertain. Trimming stripped 8 bases from V and 0 bases from J, with 10 bases between. Germline CDR1 LGHNT, CDR2 FRNRAP. The CDR3 loop spans 13 amino acids. The CDR3 region has the DNA TGTGCTAGTCTCCAGCAGAACCAAGAGACCCAGTACTTC. As protein: CASLQQNQETQYF.

The chain carries TRBV5-6 and TRBJ2-2; D ambiguous. This CDR3 has 14 amino acids. Deletions cut 4 bases from V and 1 base from J, with 8 bases between. Germline V gene lookup returns CDR1 SGHDT and CDR2 YYEEEE. This chain's CDR3 is CASSGRMNTGELFF. CDR3 DNA: TGTGCCAGCAGCGGACGGATGAACACCGGGGAGCTGTTTTTT.

This clonotype was found many times. This chain uses TRBV7-2 with TRBJ1-4; unclear D gene. V dropped 0 bases and J dropped 8 bases, with 10 bases sitting between them. Germline-derived CDR1 and CDR2 are SGHTA and FQGNSA. CDR3 size: 14 residues. CDR3 nucleotide sequence: TGTGCCAGCAGCTTAGCATCTTGGGAGGAAAAACTGTTTTTT. Its translation: CASSLASWEEKLFF. Supplemented by reference TRBV7-2 and TRBJ1-4, the full variable domain reads GAGVSQSPSNKVTEKGKDVELRCDPISGHTALYWYRQSLGQGLEFLIYFQGNSAPDKSGLPSDRFSAERTGGSVSTLTIQRTQQEDSAVYLCASSLASWEEKLFFGSGTQLSVL.

About this clonotype itself: An end of the junction differs from the germline gene, which may be a read error. The rearrangement uses TRBV11-2 and TRBJ2-7, with D unclear. CDR3 length: 14 amino acids. The germline V gene has CDR1 SGHAT and CDR2 FQNNGV. Here the CDR3 DNA reads TGTTCCAGCAGCTTGAATCCAGAGTCCTACGAGCAGTACTTC. This sequence encodes CSSSLNPESYEQYF.

This clonotype came up a few times. This chain links TRBV5-4 with TRBJ2-1; D may be TRBD2 (6 bases). CDR3 length: 15 residues. The germline V gene has CDR1 SGHNT and CDR2 YYREEE (reference sequence). V lost 0 bases, J lost 8 bases, and 15 bases lay in between. In DNA form, the CDR3 reads TGTGCCAGCAGCTTGGGTCGGGGACTCGGGTATGAGCAGTTCTTC. This translates into CASSLGRGLGYEQFF.

In this sample, this clonotype turned up many times. The chain couples TRBV7-2 to TRBJ2-5, with no clear D. CDR3 length equals 14 residues. The V gene lost 5 bases and the J gene lost 0 bases, with 10 bases spanning the gap. Germline V gene lookup returns CDR1 SGHTA and CDR2 FQGNSA. The CDR3, as DNA: TGTGCCAGCAGCCCGCGTCCAGACCAAGAGACCCAGTACTTC. It yields the protein CASSPRPDQETQYF.

This clonotype was recorded many times. In DNA, the CDR3 is TGCAGCGTTGGCAGCGGGGGGGCCCCTCTTAATGAGCAGTTCTTC. Translating gives CSVGSGGAPLNEQFF. The V gene is TRBV29-1, the J gene TRBJ2-1; 10 nucleotides match TRBD2. The CDR3 sequence is 15 residues long. J gave up 7 bases and V 4 bases, and 10 bases lay outside the gene matches. Germline V CDR1 and CDR2: SQVTM, ANQGSEA.

A few counts support this clonotype. The chain has TRBV20-1 and TRBJ2-1; 8 bases align to TRBD2. The CDR3 loop spans 15 amino acids. Germline CDR1 DFQATT, CDR2 SNEGSKA (reference sequence). The trim removed 0 bases at V and 8 bases at J, leaving 9 bases unmatched. The chain's CDR3 is CSARDSRGVLYEQFF. CDR3 in DNA: TGCAGTGCTAGAGATTCGCGGGGGGTACTATATGAGCAGTTCTTC.

This clonotype appeared a few times. This chain connects TRBV7-6 to TRBJ2-1, with D possibly matching TRBD2 (5 bases). There are 15 residues in the CDR3. CDR1 is SGHVS and CDR2 is FNYEAQ in the germline V gene. V lost 1 base and J lost 3, with 10 bases in between. The CDR3: CASSLGRGHYNEQFF. CDR3 coding DNA: TGTGCCAGCAGCTTAGGACGGGGTCACTACAATGAGCAGTTCTTC.

This clonotype was detected many times. This sequence joins TRBV7-8 and TRBJ2-1; possible D gene TRBD2, 5 bases. From germline, CDR1 is SGHVS and CDR2 FQNEAQ. The V gene lost 5 bases and the J gene lost 5 bases, with 13 bases spanning the gap. The CDR3 totals 14 residues. The CDR3 protein is CASSPRDRNNEQFF. The CDR3 DNA follows: TGTGCCAGCAGCCCCCGGGATAGGAACAATGAGCAGTTCTTC.